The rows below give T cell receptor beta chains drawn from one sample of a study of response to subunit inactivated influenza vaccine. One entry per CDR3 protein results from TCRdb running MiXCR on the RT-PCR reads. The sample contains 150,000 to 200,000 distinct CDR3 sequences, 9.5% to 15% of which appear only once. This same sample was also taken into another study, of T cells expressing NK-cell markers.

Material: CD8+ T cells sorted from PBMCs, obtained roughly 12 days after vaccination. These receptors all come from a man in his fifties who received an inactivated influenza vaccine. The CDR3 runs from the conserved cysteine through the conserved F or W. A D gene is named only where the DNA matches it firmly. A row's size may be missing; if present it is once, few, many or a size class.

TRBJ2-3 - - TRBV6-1 CASSPDTHGGTDTQYF TGTGCCAGCAGCCCGGACACCCACGGAGGCACAGATACGCAGTATTTT
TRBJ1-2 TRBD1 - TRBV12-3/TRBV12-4 CASSSPGTGGGYTF TGTGCCAGCAGTTCCCCAGGGACAGGCGGAGGCTACACCTTC
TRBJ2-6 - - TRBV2 CASGPTADAGANVLTF TGTGCCAGCGGACCGACAGCCGACGCTGGGGCCAACGTCCTGACTTTC
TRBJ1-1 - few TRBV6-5 CASSYAGRTEAFF TGTGCCAGCAGTTACGCGGGTAGGACTGAAGCTTTCTTT
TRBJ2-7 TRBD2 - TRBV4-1 CASSRYSGSYEQYF TGCGCCAGCAGCCGGTATAGCGGGTCCTACGAGCAGTACTTC
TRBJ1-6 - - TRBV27 CASSLFGAVKNSPLHF TGTGCCAGCAGTTTATTTGGGGCAGTGAAGAATTCACCCCTCCACTTT
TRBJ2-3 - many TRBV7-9 CASSLTNVGTDTQYF TGTGCCAGCAGCTTAACGAACGTGGGGACAGATACGCAGTATTTT
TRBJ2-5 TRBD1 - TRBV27 CASSFLGQGAQETQYF TGTGCCAGCAGTTTCCTTGGACAGGGGGCCCAAGAGACCCAGTACTTC
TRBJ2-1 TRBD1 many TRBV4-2 CASSHKTGDNEQFF TGTGCCAGCAGCCACAAGACAGGGGACAATGAGCAGTTCTTC
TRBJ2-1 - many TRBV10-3 CATGALDIYNEQFF TGTGCCACCGGCGCGCTCGACATCTACAATGAGCAGTTCTTC
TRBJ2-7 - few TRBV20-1 CSARDRDKAYEQYF TGCAGTGCTAGAGATCGAGACAAAGCCTACGAGCAGTACTTC
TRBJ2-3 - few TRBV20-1 CSARDPHQRTDTQYF TGCAGTGCTAGAGACCCCCACCAAAGAACAGATACGCAGTATTTT
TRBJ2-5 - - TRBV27 CASRYTGLEETQYF TGTGCCAGCAGATATACGGGACTGGAAGAGACCCAGTACTTC
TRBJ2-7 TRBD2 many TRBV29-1 CSGGTSNYEQYF TGCAGCGGCGGGACTAGTAACTACGAGCAGTACTTC
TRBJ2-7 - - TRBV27 CASSPGVRGGEQYF TGTGCCAGCAGTCCGGGTGTCAGGGGGGGCGAGCAGTACTTC
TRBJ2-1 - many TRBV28 CASSLGGDNEQFF TGTGCCAGCAGTTTGGGGGGAGACAATGAGCAGTTCTTC
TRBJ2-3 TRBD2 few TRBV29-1 CSVAGGGAPDTQYF TGCAGCGTTGCGGGCGGGGGGGCCCCAGATACGCAGTATTTT
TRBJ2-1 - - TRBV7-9 CASSLVVNNEQFF TGTGCCAGCAGCTTAGTGGTGAACAATGAGCAGTTCTTC
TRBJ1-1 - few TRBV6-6 CASSYGRATEAFF TGTGCCAGCAGTTACGGCAGGGCAACTGAAGCTTTCTTT
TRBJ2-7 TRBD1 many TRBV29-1 CSVLSGQGAYEQYF TGCAGCGTTCTCTCAGGACAGGGAGCCTACGAGCAGTACTTC
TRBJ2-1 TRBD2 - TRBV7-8 CASSPLASGGANEQFF TGTGCCAGCAGCCCCCTGGCTAGCGGGGGGGCCAATGAGCAGTTCTTC
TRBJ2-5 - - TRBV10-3 CAISESTRQETQYF TGTGCCATCAGTGAGTCTACCCGCCAAGAGACCCAGTACTTC
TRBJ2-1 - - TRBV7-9 CASSPEAGVGEQFF TGTGCCAGCAGCCCAGAGGCAGGGGTAGGGGAGCAGTTCTTC
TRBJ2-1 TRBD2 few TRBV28 CASRSGRASGGNEQFF TGTGCCAGCAGGAGCGGGAGGGCCTCGGGAGGCAATGAGCAGTTCTTC
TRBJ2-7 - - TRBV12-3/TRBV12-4 CASSFSVVGVEQYF TGTGCCAGCAGTTTTTCTGTGGTTGGGGTCGAGCAGTACTTC
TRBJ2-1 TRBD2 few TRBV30 CAWMYGLAGPYNEQFF TGTGCCTGGATGTATGGACTAGCGGGCCCCTACAATGAGCAGTTCTTC
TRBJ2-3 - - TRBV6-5 CASSYLFAGGTDTQYF TGTGCCAGCAGTTACCTGTTCGCAGGAGGCACAGATACGCAGTATTTT
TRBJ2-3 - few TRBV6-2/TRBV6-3 CASSYTWDLPSQDTQYF TGTGCCAGCAGTTACACCTGGGACCTACCGTCGCAGGATACGCAGTATTTT
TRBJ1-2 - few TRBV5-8 CASSTTGTPKGPF TGTGCCAGCAGCACAACCGGGACGCCAAAGGGACCCTTC
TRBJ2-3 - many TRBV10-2 CASRGDRLADTQYF TGCGCCAGCAGAGGCGATAGATTGGCAGATACGCAGTATTTT
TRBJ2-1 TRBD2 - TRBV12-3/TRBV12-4 CASSLVVSGPYNEQFF TGTGCCAGCAGTTTAGTAGTTAGCGGGCCTTACAATGAGCAGTTCTTC
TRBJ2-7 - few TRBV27 CASSAFGGYEQYF TGTGCCAGCAGTGCCTTCGGGGGCTACGAGCAGTACTTC
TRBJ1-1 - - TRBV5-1 CASGEVGGNTEAFF TGCGCCAGCGGCGAGGTTGGGGGGAACACTGAAGCTTTCTTT
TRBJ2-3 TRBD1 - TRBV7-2 CASSPQGPGTDTQYF TGTGCCAGCAGCCCACAGGGGCCGGGCACAGATACGCAGTATTTT
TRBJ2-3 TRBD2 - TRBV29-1 CSVEFLLAGLTDTQYF TGCAGCGTTGAATTCCTGCTAGCGGGGCTCACAGATACGCAGTATTTT
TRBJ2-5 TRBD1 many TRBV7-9 CASSLLVGQNTKETQYF TGTGCCAGCAGCTTATTGGTGGGACAGAACACAAAAGAGACCCAGTACTTC
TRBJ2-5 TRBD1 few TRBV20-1 CSASETGGVETQYF TGCAGTGCTAGCGAGACAGGGGGTGTCGAGACCCAGTACTTC
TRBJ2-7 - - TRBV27 CASSEGPPYYYEQYF TGTGCCAGCAGTGAGGGACCCCCCTACTACTACGAGCAGTACTTC
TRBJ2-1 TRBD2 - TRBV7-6 CASSLYQRGFYNEQFF TGTGCCAGCAGCTTATATCAGCGGGGCTTTTACAATGAGCAGTTCTTC
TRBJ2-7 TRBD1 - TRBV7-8 CASSPRQGTSYEQYF TGTGCCAGCAGCCCACGACAGGGTACCTCCTACGAGCAGTACTTC
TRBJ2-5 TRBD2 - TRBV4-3 CASSQDRWTSGKETQYF TGCGCCAGCAGCCAAGACCGTTGGACTAGCGGGAAAGAGACCCAGTACTTC
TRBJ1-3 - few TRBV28 CASSLVISGNTIYF TGTGCCAGCAGTTTGGTGATCTCTGGAAACACCATATATTTT
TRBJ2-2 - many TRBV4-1 CASSQGQNTGELFF TGCGCCAGCAGCCAAGGTCAGAACACCGGGGAGCTGTTTTTT
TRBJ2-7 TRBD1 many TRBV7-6 CASSLGTGTGEQYF TGTGCCAGCAGCCTAGGGACAGGGACGGGGGAGCAGTACTTC
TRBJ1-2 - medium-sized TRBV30 CAWSVGGIYGYTF TGTGCCTGGAGTGTAGGTGGGATCTATGGCTACACCTTC
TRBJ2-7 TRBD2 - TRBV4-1 CASSEAGGASYEQYF TGCGCCAGCAGCGAAGCGGGAGGCGCCTCCTACGAGCAGTACTTC
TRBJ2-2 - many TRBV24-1 CATSDLGTTVGELFF TGTGCCACCAGTGATTTAGGGACGACTGTCGGGGAGCTGTTTTTT
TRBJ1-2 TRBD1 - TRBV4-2 CASSQPGDSDYGYTF TGTGCCAGCAGCCAACCAGGGGACAGCGACTATGGCTACACCTTC
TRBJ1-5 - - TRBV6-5 CASSYSGGGQPQHF TGTGCCAGCAGTTACTCAGGAGGAGGGCAGCCCCAGCATTTT
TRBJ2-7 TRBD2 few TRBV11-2 CASSLDRTSGYEQYF TGTGCCAGCAGCTTAGATCGTACTAGCGGCTACGAGCAGTACTTC
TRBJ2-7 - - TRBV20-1 CSATGTNYEQYF TGCAGTGCGACCGGGACGAACTACGAGCAGTACTTC
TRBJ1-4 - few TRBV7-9 CASSHAGDHEKLFF TGTGCCAGCAGCCATGCGGGGGACCATGAAAAACTGTTTTTT
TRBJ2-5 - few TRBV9 CASSVAAVWETQYF TGTGCCAGCAGCGTAGCGGCTGTTTGGGAGACCCAGTACTTC
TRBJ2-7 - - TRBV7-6 CASAAGNAYEQYF TGTGCCAGCGCGGCAGGGAACGCCTACGAGCAGTACTTC
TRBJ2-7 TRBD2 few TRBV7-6 CASSRGAGGTYEQYF TGTGCCAGCTCCCGGGGGGCGGGGGGGACCTACGAGCAGTACTTC